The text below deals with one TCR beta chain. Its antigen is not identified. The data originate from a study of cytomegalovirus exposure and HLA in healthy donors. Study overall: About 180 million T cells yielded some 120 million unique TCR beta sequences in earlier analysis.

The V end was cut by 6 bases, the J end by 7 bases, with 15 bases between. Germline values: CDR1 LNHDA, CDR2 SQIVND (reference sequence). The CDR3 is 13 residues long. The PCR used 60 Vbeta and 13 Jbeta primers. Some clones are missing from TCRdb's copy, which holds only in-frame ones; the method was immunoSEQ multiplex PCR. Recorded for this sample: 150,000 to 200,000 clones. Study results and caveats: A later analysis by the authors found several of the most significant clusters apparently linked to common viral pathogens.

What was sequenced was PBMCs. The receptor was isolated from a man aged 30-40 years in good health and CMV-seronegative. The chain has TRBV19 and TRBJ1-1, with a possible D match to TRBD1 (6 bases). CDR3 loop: CASSLGRGDEAFF. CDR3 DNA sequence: TGTGCCAGTAGCCTGGGCAGGGGAGATGAAGCTTTCTTT. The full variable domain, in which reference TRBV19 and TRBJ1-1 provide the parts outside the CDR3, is DGGITQSPKYLFRKEGQNVTLSCEQNLNHDAMYWYRQDPGQGLRLIYYSQIVNDFQKGDIAEGYSVSREKKESFPLTVTSAQKNPTAFYLCASSLGRGDEAFFGQGTRLTVV.